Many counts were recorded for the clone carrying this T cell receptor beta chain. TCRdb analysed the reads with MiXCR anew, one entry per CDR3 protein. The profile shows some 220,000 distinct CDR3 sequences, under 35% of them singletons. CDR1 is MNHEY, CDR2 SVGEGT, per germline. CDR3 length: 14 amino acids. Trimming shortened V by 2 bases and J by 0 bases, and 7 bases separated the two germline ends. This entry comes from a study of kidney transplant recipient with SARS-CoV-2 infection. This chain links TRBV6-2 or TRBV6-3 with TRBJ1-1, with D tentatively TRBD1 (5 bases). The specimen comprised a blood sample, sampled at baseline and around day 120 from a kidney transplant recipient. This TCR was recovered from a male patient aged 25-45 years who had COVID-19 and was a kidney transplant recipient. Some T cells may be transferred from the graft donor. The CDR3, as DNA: TGTGCCAGCAGTTACGGGGGGATGAACACTGAAGCTTTCTTT. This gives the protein CASSYGGMNTEAFF.